This T cell receptor (beta chain) was recorded in a study of blood T cell dynamics during melanoma immunotherapy. Background on the study: Metastatic melanoma patients received first-line pembrolizumab or nivolumab plus ipilimumab.

The length of the CDR3 is 13 residues. Germline CDR1 is LGHNT and CDR2 is FRNRAP. The V gene lost 6 bases and the J gene lost 4 bases, with 13 bases spanning the gap. The assay was immunoSEQ multiplex PCR, and TCRdb's table has in-frame clones only and misses some. Here the sample spans around 10,000 clones, roughly 89% being singletons. Documented time point: week 3, after first cycle of checkpoint inhibitor. One draw preceded checkpoint blockade; another followed its first cycle at week 3. Sample: blood, taken from a patient treated with checkpoint blockade. The TCR sequence derives from a human donor with melanoma. V and J are TRBV12-5 and TRBJ2-7; D could derive from TRBD1 or TRBD2 (6 bases each). This chain's CDR3 is CASGPGARYEQYF. In DNA, the CDR3 is TGTGCTAGTGGCCCGGGGGCTCGGTACGAGCAGTACTTC.